This TCR beta chain is from a study of CD8+CD57+ T cells in acquired aplastic anemia. Study context: Sorted CD4+ plus CD8+ cells gave DNA averaging about 3 ug. On average, healthy donors gave approximately 9.9 million reads for CD4+ cells.

The V and J ends lost 5 bases and 14 bases respectively, with 25 bases between them. Germline values: CDR1 LNHNV, CDR2 YYDKDF (reference sequence). The CDR3 has 15 amino acids. Profiles of TCR beta VDJ and CDR3 were generated from a genomic DNA template. TCRdb re-analysed the reads in MiXCR, keeping a single row per CDR3 protein. The sample yields 200,000 to 250,000 distinct CDR3 sequences, under 65% seen once. Study results and limitations: Between the patient and control groups, CD8+ Simpson's diversity did not differ significantly. Sharing between patients and controls was observed for twenty-nine CD8+ CDR3 sequences.

As concerns this clonotype: What it binds is unknown.

The chain has TRBV15 and TRBJ1-5; D is perhaps TRBD1 (6 bases). The receptor comes from a human donor in good health. Sequencing was carried out using sorted CD4+, CD8+, or CD8+CD57+ T cells (not recorded which) from PBMCs. CDR3 sequence reads: CATSGPSGGPNNEHF. DNA of the CDR3: TGTGCCACCAGCGGTCCATCGGGGGGGCCGAACAATGAGCATTTT.